The rows below give T cell receptor beta chains drawn from one sample of a study of T cell changes during pregnancy in multiple sclerosis. Repertoires were generated with immunoSEQ multiplex PCR, while TCRdb's copy carries only in-frame clones and drops some. The table includes some 62,000 clones, approximately 92% detected once. Sequences were derived from peripheral blood, sampled in the second trimester of pregnancy. The source is a female donor in good health, enrolled as a control in a pregnancy study. CDR3s include the opening cysteine and the closing phenylalanine or tryptophan. Each record gives: clone size, V gene, J gene, D gene, CDR3 DNA, CDR3 protein. The D gene is left open where the match is weak. Clone sizes are given selectively: once, few, many, or a class where the clone is expanded.

>NA|TRBV5-4|TRBJ2-7|TRBD1
TGTGCCAGCAGCTTGGTGACAGGGGGGGAGCAGTACTTC
CASSLVTGGEQYF
>NA|TRBV29-1|TRBJ1-3|TRBD1
TGCAGCTATGGGGGACAGGGAAACACCATATATTTT
CSYGGQGNTIYF
>NA|TRBV2|TRBJ2-7|TRBD1
TGTGCCGGCCAACCGGGACAGGGATCCTACGAGCAGTACTTC
CAGQPGQGSYEQYF
>few|TRBV12-5|TRBJ1-6|NA
TGTGCTAGTGGTTTCATCACCTATGGACTAAATTCACCCCTCCACTTT
CASGFITYGLNSPLHF
>NA|TRBV23-1|TRBJ1-4|TRBD1
TGCGCCAGCAGTCCCCGCGGGACAGCAAATGAAAAACTGTTTTTT
CASSPRGTANEKLFF
>NA|TRBV21-1|TRBJ2-1|NA
TGTGCCAGCAGCCCTTGGACTAGCGTAACCTACAATGAGCAGTTCTTC
CASSPWTSVTYNEQFF
>NA|TRBV4-1|TRBJ2-7|NA
TGCGCCAGCAGCCAACGATACACAGGGGACTTTCCCTACGAGCAGTACTTC
CASSQRYTGDFPYEQYF
>NA|TRBV4-1|TRBJ1-1|NA
TGCGCCAGCAGCCAATGGCAGGCGAACACTGAAGCTTTCTTT
CASSQWQANTEAFF
>NA|TRBV30|TRBJ1-6|NA
TGTGCCTGGAAAGGGAGGAATTCACCCCTCCACTTT
CAWKGRNSPLHF
>few|TRBV15|TRBJ2-5|TRBD2
TGTGCCACCAGCAGGAACTCCCCAGCGGGGGGGCTTCAAGAGACCCAGTACTTC
CATSRNSPAGGLQETQYF
>NA|TRBV11-2|TRBJ1-4|NA
TGTGCCAGCAGCTTACCGGGAGCGAATGAAAAACTGTTTTTT
CASSLPGANEKLFF
>once|TRBV7-9|TRBJ2-1|TRBD2
TGTGCCAGCAGCTTAGGGACTAGCGGGGGGGCCCTAATTGAGCAGTTCTTC
CASSLGTSGGALIEQFF
>once|TRBV6-6|TRBJ1-2|NA
TGTGCCAGCAGCCCAAGGTCGATCGGGGAGGCTGGCTACACCTTC
CASSPRSIGEAGYTF
>NA|TRBV28|TRBJ1-2|TRBD1
TGTGCCAGCAGTCGCCCGGGACAGGGACTTTTCTACACCTTC
CASSRPGQGLFYTF
>NA|TRBV28|TRBJ2-7|TRBD1
TGTGCCAGCAGTTTATCGGACAGGAACCCCTACGAGCAGTACTTC
CASSLSDRNPYEQYF
>NA|TRBV30|TRBJ2-7|NA
TGTGCCTGGAGTGTAGTACAGGGCTACGAGCAGTACTTC
CAWSVVQGYEQYF
>NA|TRBV7-2|TRBJ2-1|NA
TGTGCCAGCAGCTTCCAGGGTAGCGGAAACAATGAGCAGTTCTTC
CASSFQGSGNNEQFF
>NA|TRBV18|TRBJ2-1|TRBD2
TGTGCCAGCTACATAGCGGGGCTGTACAATGAGCAGTTCTTC
CASYIAGLYNEQFF
>NA|TRBV27|TRBJ1-1|TRBD1
TGTGCCAGCAGTTTAATTTGGCCGGGACAGGGTCGAACTGAAGCTTTCTTT
CASSLIWPGQGRTEAFF
>NA|TRBV5-6|TRBJ2-3|NA
TGTGCCAGCAGCTCCGGACTGAGCACAGATACGCAGTATTTT
CASSSGLSTDTQYF
>NA|TRBV15|TRBJ2-4|TRBD2
TGTGCCACCAGCAGAGTTTCTAGCGGAAAAAACATTCAGTACTTC
CATSRVSSGKNIQYF
>NA|TRBV10-3|TRBJ2-5|TRBD1
TGTGCCATCAGTGGCTCAGGGGGCGAGACCCAGTACTTC
CAISGSGGETQYF
>NA|TRBV18|TRBJ2-3|NA
TGTGCCAGCTCACAGGGGGTCTCCACAGATACGCAGTATTTT
CASSQGVSTDTQYF
>NA|TRBV5-1|TRBJ1-4|TRBD1
TGCGCCAGCACCCCAACAGGGGAAAGGGATGAAAAACTGTTTTTT
CASTPTGERDEKLFF
>NA|TRBV19|TRBJ2-2|TRBD2
TGTGCCAGTAGTATTGACGTTTGGGGGACTAGCGGGAGGGTGAACACCGGGGAGCTGTTTTTT
CASSIDVWGTSGRVNTGELFF
>NA|TRBV4-1|TRBJ2-2|TRBD1
TGCGCCAGCAGCCAAGGGGACAGGGATGGCGGGGAGCTGTTTTTT
CASSQGDRDGGELFF
>NA|TRBV5-1|TRBJ2-7|NA
TGCGCCAGCAGCCCACAGGGTGATTACGAGCAGTACTTC
CASSPQGDYEQYF
>NA|TRBV6-5|TRBJ1-1|NA
TGTGCCAGCAGTTACTCGGGGGGGCTCCGGAACACTGAAGCTTTCTTT
CASSYSGGLRNTEAFF
>NA|TRBV5-1|TRBJ2-7|NA
TGCGCCAGCAGCTTGAGGGAGCCGGCCTACGAGCAGTACTTC
CASSLREPAYEQYF
>NA|TRBV14|TRBJ2-1|TRBD2
TGTGCCAGCAGCCTGATACTAGCGGGGGGATACAATGAGCAGTTCTTC
CASSLILAGGYNEQFF
>NA|TRBV7-2|TRBJ2-1|NA
TGTGCCAGCAGCTTACGCTACAATGAGCAGTTCTTC
CASSLRYNEQFF
>NA|TRBV2|TRBJ2-1|TRBD1
TGTGCCAGCGGGACAGGGGCGGGGGTAGTAGGGCAGTTCTTC
CASGTGAGVVGQFF
>NA|TRBV6-1|TRBJ1-5|NA
TGTGCCAGCAGTGAAGTGGGGGCGAAGAGTCAGCCCCAGCATTTT
CASSEVGAKSQPQHF
>NA|TRBV2|TRBJ2-1|NA
TGTGCCAGCTTGTCGCGGAATGAGCAGTTCTTC
CASLSRNEQFF
>NA|TRBV5-4|TRBJ2-3|TRBD2
TGTGCCAGTTCCGTGAGTCCTAGCGGGGCAGATACGCAGTATTTT
CASSVSPSGADTQYF
>NA|TRBV9|TRBJ2-3|NA
TGTGCCAGCAGCGTATTACAGGGTGGGACAGATACGCAGTATTTT
CASSVLQGGTDTQYF
>NA|TRBV7-3|TRBJ2-1|NA
TGTGCCAGCAGCTTAATGCAGCGCAGTGAGCAGTTCTTC
CASSLMQRSEQFF